This TCR beta chain comes out of a study of radiotherapy plus CTLA-4 blockade in lung cancer. At the level of the study: Patients showed objective responses in about 20% of cases and disease control in approximately 28%. Study observations and caveats: Strongest reported response predictors: early blood clone changes and post-radiation interferon-beta. Researchers report tumor-derived TCR clones expanding in blood after radiotherapy plus ipilimumab.

The method was immunoSEQ multiplex PCR; TCRdb's version includes in-frame clones alone and lacks a portion of them. The sample yields fewer than 100,000 clones, less than 90% seen once. As regards this clone: The antigen remains undetermined.

V lost 2 bases to trimming and J lost 7 bases; unmatched junction nucleotides: 6. The CDR3 runs 15 residues. Germline CDR1 reads KGHSH; CDR2 reads LQKENI. This rearrangement joins TRBV18 to TRBJ2-1, with 9 bases aligning to TRBD1. This TCR was sampled from a human donor with non-small cell lung cancer who had stable disease on radiotherapy plus ipilimumab. The sample here was peripheral blood, taken from a patient treated with radiotherapy plus ipilimumab. The CDR3 DNA sequence: TGTGCCAGCTCACCAAATGGACAGGGGTATAATGAGCAGTTCTTC. This gives the protein CASSPNGQGYNEQFF.